These T cell receptor beta chains were read from a single sample in a study of OX40 agonist ivuxolimab in advanced cancers. The table came from immunoSEQ multiplex PCR; TCRdb's copy has only in-frame clones and leaves some out. The sample has about 68,000 clones; about 85% are singletons. Material: CD4+ or CD8+ T cells sorted from blood, obtained in a trial of the OX40 agonist ivuxolimab. The receptors come from an adult with an advanced solid tumor such as melanoma, head and neck, liver or kidney cancer. The CDR3 runs from the conserved cysteine through the conserved F or W. D genes are given only for firm matches. A clone size is listed for some rows: how often the clone was seen (once, few, many), or a class if it is expanded.

>NA|TRBV10-3|TRBJ1-1|NA
CAISELNTNTEAFF
TGTGCCATCAGTGAGTTAAACACGAACACTGAAGCTTTCTTT
>NA|TRBV7-2|TRBJ2-2|TRBD1
CASSLGTGSTGELFF
TGTGCCAGCAGCTTGGGGACAGGGAGCACCGGGGAGCTGTTTTTT
>NA|TRBV10-3|TRBJ2-7|TRBD1
CAISGGQWYEQYF
TGTGCCATCAGTGGGGGACAGTGGTACGAGCAGTACTTC
>NA|TRBV7-8|TRBJ1-1|NA
CASSQGGTEAFF
TGTGCCAGCAGCCAAGGGGGCACTGAAGCTTTCTTT
>NA|TRBV18|TRBJ2-7|TRBD1
CASSPQGAPYEQYF
TGTGCCAGCTCACCTCAGGGGGCTCCCTACGAGCAGTACTTC
>NA|TRBV19|TRBJ2-3|NA
CASSAGLRTDTQYF
TGTGCCAGTAGCGCGGGGTTACGCACAGATACGCAGTATTTT
>NA|TRBV25-1|TRBJ1-2|NA
CASSAQTGSYGYTF
TGTGCCAGCAGTGCGCAAACAGGGAGCTATGGCTACACCTTC
>NA|TRBV11-2|TRBJ2-1|NA
CASSEAVAANEQFF
TGTGCCAGCAGCGAAGCCGTAGCGGCAAATGAGCAGTTCTTC
>NA|TRBV5-5|TRBJ2-3|TRBD2
CASSTTGGPSANTQYF
TGTGCCAGCAGTACGACGGGGGGGCCTTCCGCGAATACGCAGTATTTT
>NA|TRBV7-2|TRBJ2-5|TRBD2
CASSLAGGSQETQYF
TGTGCCAGCAGCTTAGCGGGAGGGTCGCAAGAGACCCAGTACTTC
>NA|TRBV13|TRBJ1-2|TRBD1
CASRNTGGNGYTF
TGTGCCAGCAGGAATACAGGGGGTAATGGCTACACCTTC
>NA|TRBV7-2|TRBJ1-2|NA
CASSLDSQGPYGYTF
TGTGCCAGCAGCTTAGACAGCCAGGGACCCTATGGCTACACCTTC
>few|TRBV5-1|TRBJ1-4|TRBD1
CASSLGQGYGEKLFF
TGCGCCAGCAGCTTGGGACAGGGGTATGGTGAAAAACTGTTTTTT
>NA|TRBV4-1|TRBJ1-6|NA
CASSQGNPGGSYNSPLHF
TGCGCCAGCAGCCAAGGAAACCCAGGTGGCTCCTATAATTCACCCCTCCACTTT
>NA|TRBV11-2|TRBJ1-1|NA
CASSLWGQDRAFF
TGTGCCAGCAGCTTATGGGGGCAGGATAGGGCTTTCTTT
>NA|TRBV9|TRBJ2-6|NA
CASSGGSGANVLTF
TGTGCCAGCAGCGGCGGCTCTGGGGCCAACGTCCTGACTTTC
>NA|TRBV7-2|TRBJ2-2|NA
CASSLNPGAAGELFF
TGTGCCAGCAGCTTGAACCCGGGGGCGGCCGGGGAGCTGTTTTTT
>few|TRBV11-3|TRBJ2-7|NA
CASSLAPTYEQYF
TGTGCCAGCAGCTTAGCCCCCACCTACGAGCAGTACTTC
>NA|TRBV6-6|TRBJ1-2|NA
CASSDDILPHGYTF
TGTGCCAGCAGTGACGACATTCTCCCTCATGGCTACACCTTC
>NA|TRBV29-1|TRBJ1-2|NA
CSVELTGYGYTF
TGCAGCGTTGAATTGACAGGCTATGGCTACACCTTC
>NA|TRBV2|TRBJ1-4|NA
CASSERVEKLFF
TGTGCCAGCAGTGAGAGGGTTGAAAAACTGTTTTTT
>NA|TRBV5-4|TRBJ1-2|NA
CALGRGFYGYTF
TGTGCCCTTGGGCGGGGTTTCTATGGCTACACCTTC
>NA|TRBV4-2|TRBJ2-3|NA
CASSQDRGRLGVLNTQYF
TGTGCCAGCAGCCAAGATCGAGGAAGATTGGGCGTATTGAATACGCAGTATTTT
>NA|TRBV7-2|TRBJ2-1|NA
CASSFPLSSYNEQFF
TGTGCCAGCAGCTTCCCACTGAGCTCCTACAATGAGCAGTTCTTC
>NA|TRBV7-2|TRBJ2-5|TRBD2
CASSSSGAQETQYF
TGTGCCAGCAGCTCCAGCGGGGCCCAAGAGACCCAGTACTTC
>NA|TRBV5-1|TRBJ1-1|TRBD1
CASSLQGAADAFF
TGCGCCAGCAGCTTACAGGGGGCAGCGGATGCTTTCTTT
>NA|TRBV28|TRBJ1-2|NA
CASSLDGYTF
TGTGCCAGCAGTTTAGATGGCTACACCTTC